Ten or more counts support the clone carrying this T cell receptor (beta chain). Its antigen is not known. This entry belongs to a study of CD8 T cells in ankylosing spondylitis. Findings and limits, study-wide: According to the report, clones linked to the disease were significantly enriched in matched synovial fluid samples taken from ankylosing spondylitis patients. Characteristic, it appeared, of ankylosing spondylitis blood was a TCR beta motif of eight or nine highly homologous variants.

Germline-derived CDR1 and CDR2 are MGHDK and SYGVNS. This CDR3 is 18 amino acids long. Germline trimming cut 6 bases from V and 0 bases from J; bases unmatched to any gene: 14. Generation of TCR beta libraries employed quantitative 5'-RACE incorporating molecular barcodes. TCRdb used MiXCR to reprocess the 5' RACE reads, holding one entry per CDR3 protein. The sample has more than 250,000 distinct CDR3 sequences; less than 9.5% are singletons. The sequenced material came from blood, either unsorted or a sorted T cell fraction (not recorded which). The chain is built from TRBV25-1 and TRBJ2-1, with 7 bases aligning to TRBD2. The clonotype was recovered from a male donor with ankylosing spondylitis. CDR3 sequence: CASRATSAPGSSYNEQFF. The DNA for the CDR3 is TGTGCCAGCAGAGCTACTAGCGCCCCTGGGAGCTCCTACAATGAGCAGTTCTTC.